Below are 5 T cell receptor beta chains sequenced from a single sample in a study of T-cell reconstitution after alpha-beta-depleted transplantation in children. Preparation of the TCRbeta library used unique molecular identifiers. TCRdb processed the PCR reads anew with MiXCR; each CDR3 protein has one entry. The sample records 90,000 to 130,000 distinct CDR3 sequences, about a tenth being singletons. The starting material was PBMCs from the stem cell graft donor, obtained from the stem cell graft. These receptor sequences come from a human donor who donated a stem cell graft to a child with acute lymphoblastic leukemia.

This clonotype showed up many times. J is TRBJ1-2 and V is TRBV7-2; no definite D call. The CDR3 is made up of 11 amino acids. Germline CDR1 and CDR2: SGHTA and FQGNSA. Trimming removed 10 bases at V and 7 bases at J, with 13 bases between. CDR3 in amino acids: CATRAGPGYTF. In nucleotides, the CDR3 is TGTGCCACCCGTGCCGGACCTGGCTACACCTTC.

This clonotype occurred many times. This chain links TRBV12-3 or TRBV12-4 with TRBJ1-1, with D possibly matching TRBD1 (6 bases). V dropped 6 bases and J dropped 4 bases, with 12 bases sitting between them. This CDR3 has 13 residues. The CDR3 DNA reads TGTGCCAGCAGCCTCGACAGGACCACTGAAGCTTTCTTT. The encoded protein is CASSLDRTTEAFF.

The sample holds many counts of this clonotype. The J gene is TRBJ1-2, the V gene TRBV3-1; 11 bases map to TRBD1. With V trimmed by 1 base and J by 8 bases, 9 bases remained unmatched. CDR3 size: 16 residues. In germline, CDR1 is LGHDT, CDR2 YNNKEL (reference sequence). CDR3: CASSQAIGTGGLGYTF. The CDR3 nucleotides read TGTGCCAGCAGCCAAGCGATCGGGACAGGGGGGCTCGGCTACACCTTC.

This clonotype was seen ten or more times. The V and J genes are TRBV20-1 and TRBJ2-2; 7 nucleotides line up with TRBD1. This CDR3 region has 16 residues. Germline V lookup: CDR1 DFQATT, CDR2 SNEGSKA (reference sequence). V lost 6 bases, J lost 4 bases, and 14 bases stayed unmatched. The CDR3 DNA follows: TGCAGTGCGCCGGACAGGACTTCTTTAGGCACCGGGGAGCTGTTTTTT. Protein sequence: CSAPDRTSLGTGELFF.

This clonotype was counted many times. This chain connects TRBV24-1 to TRBJ2-3, with a possible D match to TRBD2 (5 bases). The CDR3 consists of 13 residues. V gave up 6 bases and J gave up 2 bases, with 8 bases separating them. CDR1 and CDR2 from the germline V gene are KGHDR and SFDVKD. CDR3 in amino acids: CATSSGNTDTQYF. CDR3 DNA: TGTGCCACCAGTTCGGGGAACACAGATACGCAGTATTTT.